The table lists the clone carrying this TCR beta chain with a count of one. Its antigen is unknown. The data are from a study of cytomegalovirus exposure and HLA in healthy donors. The wider study: In a previous analysis, 110 million or so unique TCR beta sequences were found from 150 million to 200 million T cells. The study's findings and limits: The study labeled around 160 TCR beta chains cytomegalovirus-associated. A few V segments could not be told apart, such as TRBV6-2 and TRBV6-3, and were left out.

The CDR3 sequence is 15 residues long. The germline gives CDR1 MDHEN, CDR2 SYDVKM. Trimming shortened V by 2 bases and J by 2 bases, and 11 bases separated the two germline ends. The PCR made use of 60 Vbeta and 13 Jbeta primers. Measured with immunoSEQ multiplex PCR; TCRdb has only the in-frame clones, and not every one. Here the sample spans about 170,000 clones, 55% to 65% being singletons. Input material: PBMCs. The TCR was taken from a man in his forties in good health and CMV-seronegative. This rearrangement joins TRBV28 to TRBJ2-3, with D possibly being TRBD2 (5 bases). CDR3 DNA sequence: TGTGCCAGCAGTTTAGGGCGAGGGTTCACAGATACGCAGTATTTT. Residues: CASSLGRGFTDTQYF.